This entry lists 26 T cell receptor beta chains sequenced from one sample in a study of blood T cell repertoires in COVID-19. TCRdb's copy holds only in-frame clones and misses some; the assay was immunoSEQ multiplex PCR. There are about 100,000 clones in the sample; 85% occur only once, and about 13% lies in the top ten. Sequencing input: peripheral blood. Source of these receptors: a human donor in a cohort sampled during active COVID-19.

The chain joins TRBV11-2 to TRBJ2-1, with D maybe TRBD1 (6 bases). The V gene's germline CDR1 is SGHAT and CDR2 FQNNGV. Trimming cost V 4 bases and J 8 bases, with 12 bases left between them. The CDR3 has 13 amino acids. CDR3 loop: CASSSGQWYEQFF. The CDR3, as DNA: TGTGCCAGCAGCTCCGGACAGTGGTATGAGCAGTTCTTC.

This clone was counted between two and nine times. The chain has TRBV6-2 or TRBV6-3 and TRBJ1-5; TRBD1 is a possible D gene (6 bases). CDR3 length: 18 amino acids. Germline CDR1 reads MNHEY; CDR2 reads SVGEGT. V lost 2 bases, J lost 4 bases, and 21 bases lay in between. Here the CDR3 reads CASSYGWGGGSRNQPQHF. The CDR3 DNA reads TGTGCCAGCAGTTACGGGTGGGGAGGGGGAAGTCGGAATCAGCCCCAGCATTTT.

The rearrangement links TRBV6-6 to TRBJ2-3; TRBD2 matches 9 bases. The CDR3 loop spans 14 amino acids. CDR1 is MNHNY and CDR2 is SVGAGI in the germline V gene (reference sequence). Trimming at V came to 4 bases and at J to 4 bases, leaving 3 bases not matched to a gene. The CDR3 bases are TGTGCCAGCAGTTGGGGACTAGCATCAGATACGCAGTATTTT. It yields the protein CASSWGLASDTQYF.

Comments on this clone: The same CDR3 arises from other DNA sequences in this sample as well. This rearrangement joins TRBV9 to TRBJ2-3, with 10 bases that match TRBD2. This CDR3 is built from 16 residues. The J segment lost 0 bases and the V segment lost 4 bases, leaving 5 bases of the junction unmatched. Germline CDR1 and CDR2: SGDLS and YYNGEE. The DNA for the CDR3 is TGTGCCAGCAGCCCACTAGCGGGAAGTAGCACAGATACGCAGTATTTT. This translates into CASSPLAGSSTDTQYF.

This clone was observed a single time. The rearrangement links TRBV18 to TRBJ1-1, with D perhaps matching TRBD1 (5 bases). The ends were cut back, 3 bases at V and 11 bases at J, with 16 bases in the middle. CDR1 KGHSH and CDR2 LQKENI come from the germline V gene. The CDR3 is made up of 13 amino acids. CDR3 DNA: TGTGCCAGCTCACCGTCGACAGCCCTTGGGGCTTTCTTT. It yields the protein CASSPSTALGAFF.

The chain employs TRBV18 and TRBJ1-2; TRBD1 agrees at 8 bases. Germline CDR1 and CDR2: KGHSH and LQKENI. V was pared by 6 bases and J by 3 bases, with 12 bases of the junction left unmatched. There are 16 residues in the CDR3. The CDR3 loop is CASSPTRDRRDYGYTF. DNA of the CDR3: TGTGCCAGCTCTCCCACCCGGGACAGGCGGGACTATGGCTACACCTTC.

This clone has a single count. The chain carries TRBV5-1 and TRBJ2-2; perhaps TRBD1 as D (8 bases). Germline CDR1 reads SGHRS; CDR2 reads YFSETQ. V was clipped by 2 bases and J by 3 bases, with 14 bases between them. This CDR3 is 16 amino acids long. The CDR3 loop is CASSFDRGGDTGELFF. Written as DNA, the CDR3 is TGCGCCAGCAGCTTCGACAGGGGAGGGGACACCGGGGAGCTGTTTTTT.

This clone was counted once. This chain links TRBV7-2 with TRBJ2-2, with 8 bases aligning to TRBD2. V lost 7 bases and J lost 5; bases outside the gene matches: 12. The CDR3 sequence is 16 residues long. Germline V gene data show CDR1 as SGHTA and CDR2 as FQGNSA. CDR3 sequence (DNA): TGTGCCAGCAATAAAACCCCCGGGAGGGCGACCGGGGAGCTGTTTTTT. Amino acids: CASNKTPGRATGELFF.

This chain joins TRBV13 and TRBJ2-1; D is possibly TRBD1 (6 bases). The CDR3 is made up of 12 amino acids. V gave up 1 base and J gave up 13 bases, with 11 bases separating them. CDR1 is PRHDT and CDR2 is FYEKMQ in the germline V gene (reference sequence). CDR3 amino acids: CASSLVRGRQFF. The CDR3 DNA is TGTGCCAGCAGCTTAGTGAGGGGGAGACAGTTCTTC.

This clone was observed a handful of times. The gene calls are TRBV5-1 and TRBJ2-5; no definite D call. Trimming took off 1 base at V and 4 bases at J, with 5 bases between the two ends. Per germline, CDR1 SGHRS and CDR2 YFSETQ. There are 12 residues in the CDR3. CDR3 loop: CASSLPGETQYF. The CDR3 DNA sequence: TGCGCCAGCAGCTTGCCGGGAGAGACCCAGTACTTC.

The J gene is TRBJ1-2, the V gene TRBV4-1, with a tentative D call TRBD1 (6 bases). The CDR3 totals 16 residues. Trimming left V 2 bases short and J 6 bases short, with 19 bases between. Germline V CDR1 and CDR2: MGHRA, YSYEKL. CDR3 protein: CASSQPGQFGRNGYTF. The CDR3 DNA follows: TGCGCCAGCAGCCAACCCGGACAGTTCGGGCGAAATGGCTACACCTTC.

This clone has only a few counts. The V call is TRBV27, the J call TRBJ2-1; TRBD2 might be the D (6 bases). Trimming left V 7 bases short and J 3 bases short, with 13 bases between. Germline CDR1 is MNHEY and CDR2 is SMNVEV (reference sequence). The CDR3 loop spans 14 amino acids. CDR3 in amino acids: CASNEVGLYNEQFF. CDR3 in DNA: TGTGCCAGCAACGAAGTGGGACTCTACAATGAGCAGTTCTTC.

The V call is TRBV4-3, the J call TRBJ1-1, with D perhaps matching TRBD1 (5 bases). V shed 0 bases and J shed 5 bases, with 13 bases lying between them. Germline assignment: CDR1 LGHNA and CDR2 YSLEER. The CDR3 has 15 amino acids. The CDR3: CASSQDFRVGTEAFF. CDR3 DNA: TGCGCCAGCAGCCAAGATTTCAGGGTGGGTACTGAAGCTTTCTTT.

The gene calls are TRBV3-1 (or the pseudogene TRBV3-2) and TRBJ2-5; 8 bases map to TRBD2. Germline trimming cut 1 base from V and 3 bases from J; bases unmatched to any gene: 1. The CDR3 consists of 14 residues. Germline lookup yields CDR1 LGHDT and CDR2 YNNKEL (reference sequence). As DNA, the CDR3 is TGTGCCAGCAGCCAAGTTAGCGGGAAAGAGACCCAGTACTTC. Its translation is CASSQVSGKETQYF.

The V call is TRBV7-2, the J call TRBJ1-1, with TRBD1 identical over 8 bases. The V gene end was trimmed by 3 bases and the J gene end by 1 base; junction bases not matched to a gene: 4. Germline loops: CDR1 SGHTA, CDR2 FQGNSA. The CDR3 is 15 residues long. The chain's CDR3 is CASSFTGTGNTEAFF. DNA for the CDR3: TGTGCCAGCAGCTTTACCGGGACAGGGAACACTGAAGCTTTCTTT.

This rearrangement joins TRBV18 to TRBJ1-1; 7 positions match TRBD1. CDR3 size: 13 residues. V lost 3 bases and J lost 6; bases outside the gene matches: 4. Germline V gives CDR1 KGHSH, CDR2 LQKENI. The CDR3, as DNA: TGTGCCAGCTCACCTGACAGGGTCTCTGAAGCTTTCTTT. Translating it yields CASSPDRVSEAFF.

The CDR3 here is CASSLRQGNEAFF. DNA of the CDR3: TGTGCCAGCAGTTTAAGGCAGGGTAATGAAGCTTTCTTT. The chain recombines TRBV12-3 or TRBV12-4 with TRBJ1-1; tentative D call: TRBD1 (5 bases). V lost 2 bases and J lost 7, with 11 bases in between. The CDR3 length is 13 residues.

On this clone: The junction departs from the called germline gene at one end, perhaps through a read error. CDR3 DNA: TGTGCCAGCAGCTTCCTTAGCACAGGGGTTCTGTACGGGCAGTACTTC. Protein sequence: CASSFLSTGVLYGQYF. V usage is TRBV7-2 and J usage is TRBJ2-7; 7 nucleotides match TRBD1. CDR1 and CDR2 from the germline V gene are SGHTA and FQGNSA. The CDR3 contains 16 residues. Full variable domain (outside the CDR3, taken from reference TRBV7-2 and TRBJ2-7): GAGVSQSPSNKVTEKGKDVELRCDPISGHTALYWYRQSLGQGLEFLIYFQGNSAPDKSGLPSDRFSAERTGGSVSTLTIQRTQQEDSAVYLCASSFLSTGVLYGQYFGPGTRLTVT.

The gene calls are TRBV18 and TRBJ1-4; 7 bases are shared with TRBD1. The CDR3 loop spans 15 amino acids. The V and J ends lost 5 bases and 7 bases, in that order; junction bases with no gene match: 10. Looked up from germline, CDR1 is KGHSH and CDR2 is LQKENI. CDR3 DNA sequence: TGTGCCAGCTCATCGTACAGGGGCTCCACTGAAAAACTGTTTTTT. It codes for CASSSYRGSTEKLFF.

The table lists this clone with a count of one. This chain uses TRBV5-1 with TRBJ1-1; 9 positions agree with TRBD1. The CDR3 length is 16 residues. The germline gives CDR1 SGHRS, CDR2 YFSETQ. J lost 6 bases, V lost 1 base, and 10 bases had no gene match. CDR3 nucleotide sequence: TGCGCCAGCAGCTTGCCCGGACAGGGGAGTGCCTCTGAAGCTTTCTTT. Its translation is CASSLPGQGSASEAFF. The variable domain in full, with the rest retrieved from reference TRBV5-1 and TRBJ1-1, is KAGVTQTPRYLIKTRGQQVTLSCSPISGHRSVSWYQQTPGQGLQFLFEYFSETQRNKGNFPGRFSGRQFSNSRSEMNVSTLELGDSALYLCASSLPGQGSASEAFFGQGTRLTVV.

To note about this clone: The junction shows a germline mismatch at one end, possibly a read error. The chain carries TRBV5-4 and TRBJ1-6, with TRBD1 matching over 8 bases. Per the germline V gene, CDR1 is SGHNT and CDR2 is YYREEE (reference sequence). The CDR3 is 16 residues long. CDR3 bases: TGTGCCAGCAGCTTGGGCGGGACAGGATATAGTTCACCCCTCCACTTT. This translates into CASSLGGTGYSSPLHF.

J is TRBJ2-3 and V is TRBV9, with D possibly TRBD2 on 6 matching bases. V gave up 6 bases and J gave up 4 bases, with 9 bases separating them. CDR1 is SGDLS, CDR2 YYNGEE, per germline. The CDR3 contains 12 residues. The CDR3 loop reads CASNTSPDTQYF. The DNA for the CDR3 is TGTGCCAGCAACACTAGCCCAGATACGCAGTATTTT.

V usage is TRBV12-3 or TRBV12-4 and J usage is TRBJ2-1; a possible D gene is TRBD2 (6 bases). Trimming cost V 4 bases and J 8 bases, with 9 bases left between them. This CDR3 is built from 12 residues. The CDR3 nucleotides read TGTGCCAGCAGTTATAGCGGTTATGAGCAGTTCTTC. Translating gives CASSYSGYEQFF.

The V call is TRBV27, the J call TRBJ2-3; 7 bases fit TRBD1. The CDR3 runs 15 residues. Germline CDR1 reads MNHEY; CDR2 reads SMNVEV (reference sequence). The junction had 8 bases not matched to a gene; V was cut back by 4 bases and J by 4 bases. The CDR3 nucleotides are TGTGCCAGCAGTTCACGGGACAGAATATCAGATACGCAGTATTTT. Amino acids: CASSSRDRISDTQYF.

The chain couples TRBV7-9 to TRBJ1-4; 7 bases are a match to TRBD1. CDR1 and CDR2 (germline): SEHNR, FQNEAQ (reference sequence). The CDR3 extends over 13 amino acids. V shed 5 bases, J shed 8 bases, and the junction held 5 bases outside the gene matches. The CDR3 nucleotides read TGTGCCAGCAGCCCCACAGGGGCGGAAAAACTGTTTTTT. Amino acid sequence: CASSPTGAEKLFF.

The V gene is TRBV2, the J gene TRBJ1-4; 9 nucleotides line up with TRBD1. Germline CDR1 is SNHLY and CDR2 is FYNNEI. The CDR3 extends over 14 amino acids. J gave up 7 bases and V 4 bases, and 4 bases lay outside the gene matches. CDR3 amino acids: CASSAGTGREKLFF. The CDR3 nucleotides read TGTGCCAGCAGTGCCGGGACAGGGCGTGAAAAACTGTTTTTT.